These 32 T cell receptor beta chains were sequenced from one sample in a study of T cells in Graves' hyperthyroidism and ophthalmopathy. Using RNA transcripts as the source, TCR beta CDR3 regions were amplified. When the TCR CDR3 underwent first-round RT-PCR, the HTBI primer set was used. MiXCR, run by TCRdb on the multiplex PCR reads, gives a single entry per CDR3 protein. The table lists approximately 640,000 distinct CDR3 sequences, roughly 16% of them singletons. Sequenced sample: blood. The receptors originated from a woman aged 30 to 39 with Graves' hyperthyroidism.

Regarding this clonotype: Given a much more abundant clone one base away, this may be a read error. In DNA, the CDR3 is TGCGCCGGCAGCTTGAGTCCCGGGAACGTAAGGGAGCAGTACTTC. Its protein is CAGSLSPGNVREQYF. The V gene is TRBV5-1, the J gene TRBJ2-7; D may be TRBD2 (5 bases). The CDR3 runs 15 residues. Germline V gene sequence: CDR1 SGHRS, CDR2 YFSETQ.

This clonotype has at least ten counts. This chain links TRBV12-3 or TRBV12-4 with TRBJ1-5, with D possibly matching TRBD1 (6 bases). This CDR3 comprises 13 residues. V lost 5 bases and J lost 4, with 9 bases in between. The CDR3 spells CASSPGQNQPQHF. DNA for the CDR3: TGTGCCAGCAGTCCTGGACAGAATCAGCCCCAGCATTTT.

The chain has TRBV7-9 and TRBJ1-2; D is unresolved. This CDR3 region has 14 residues. V lost 5 bases and J lost 6, with 16 bases in between. Germline V gene data show CDR1 as SEHNR and CDR2 as FQNEAQ (reference sequence). This CDR3 reads CASSPPGILDGYTF. The CDR3, as DNA: TGTGCCAGCAGCCCCCCGGGCATCCTGGATGGCTACACCTTC.

In this sample, this clonotype turned up many times. The genes are TRBV3-1 and TRBJ2-1; 10 bases align to TRBD1. CDR1 and CDR2 from the germline V gene are LGHDT and YNNKEL (reference sequence). The CDR3 is made up of 15 amino acids. Unmatched junction bases numbered 6, after V lost 4 bases and J lost 6 bases. The DNA of the CDR3 is TGTGCCAGCAGCCCTAGGACAGGGGGTTCCAATGAGCAGTTCTTC. It yields the protein CASSPRTGGSNEQFF.

The V call is TRBV6-2 or TRBV6-3, the J call TRBJ1-2, with TRBD1 matching 7 bases. Germline assignment: CDR1 MNHEY and CDR2 SVGEGT. The CDR3 runs 13 residues. The V segment lost 8 bases and the J segment 1 base; nucleotides outside the gene matches: 4. The CDR3 loop is CASYGTVNYGYTF. CDR3 sequence (DNA): TGTGCCAGCTACGGGACAGTTAACTATGGCTACACCTTC.

The sample holds many counts of this clonotype. This chain connects TRBV2 to TRBJ2-1; D possibly corresponds to TRBD2 (6 bases). The germline V and J ends were trimmed by 3 bases and 8 bases, with 20 bases remaining between them. From germline, CDR1 is SNHLY and CDR2 FYNNEI. CDR3 length: 16 amino acids. The CDR3 DNA reads as TGTGCCAGCAGTGAGTTCCGGTTTCGGGAGCAGGATGAGCAGTTCTTC. Its protein is CASSEFRFREQDEQFF.

This clonotype was seen at least ten times. This chain uses TRBV7-3 with TRBJ2-3; the match to TRBD2 covers 11 bases. This CDR3 region has 16 residues. The germline gives CDR1 SGHTA, CDR2 FQGTGA. Losses at the gene ends were 5 bases for V and 3 bases for J; bases not matched to a gene: 7. The CDR3 spells CASSGTTSGRTDTQYF. The CDR3 DNA sequence: TGTGCCAGCAGCGGGACCACTAGCGGGAGAACAGATACGCAGTATTTT. The full variable domain, rest sourced from reference TRBV7-3 and TRBJ2-3, is GAGVSQTPSNKVTEKGKYVELRCDPISGHTALYWYRQSLGQGPEFLIYFQGTGAADDSGLPNDRFFAVRPEGSVSTLKIQRTERGDSAVYLCASSGTTSGRTDTQYFGPGTRLTVL.

V gene TRBV28 combines with J gene TRBJ2-2, with a weak D call TRBD2 (7 bases). There are 15 residues in the CDR3. Trimming removed 1 base from V and 7 bases from J, with 13 bases in between. Germline CDR1 reads MDHEN; CDR2 reads SYDVKM. Here the CDR3 DNA reads TGTGCCAGCAGTTTATTGGGGGGGGCCGGCGGGGAGCTGTTTTTT. Translated: CASSLLGGAGGELFF. Full variable domain (missing parts from reference TRBV28 and TRBJ2-2): DVKVTQSSRYLVKRTGEKVFLECVQDMDHENMFWYRQDPGLGLRLIYFSYDVKMKEKGDIPEGYSVSREKKERFSLILESASTNQTSMYLCASSLLGGAGGELFFGEGSRLTVL.

This clonotype was recorded many times. This rearrangement joins TRBV20-1 to TRBJ2-7, with 12 nucleotides matching TRBD2. In germline, CDR1 is DFQATT, CDR2 SNEGSKA (reference sequence). Trimming took 1 base from V and 5 from J; bases not matched to a gene: 3. The CDR3 contains 14 residues. CDR3 loop: CSARGRLAGDEQYF. The CDR3 DNA reads as TGCAGTGCTAGAGGTCGACTAGCGGGAGACGAGCAGTACTTC.

V and J are TRBV28 and TRBJ2-3; 10 nucleotides agree with TRBD2. The germline V gene has CDR1 MDHEN and CDR2 SYDVKM. CDR3 length: 14 residues. V lost 6 bases to trimming and J lost 9 bases; unmatched junction nucleotides: 9. The CDR3 region is CASRPLAGVNTQYF. For the CDR3, the DNA is TGTGCCAGCAGGCCGCTAGCGGGAGTCAACACGCAGTATTTT.

The gene calls are TRBV20-1 and TRBJ2-1, with D unresolved. The CDR3 loop spans 14 amino acids. The V and J ends lost 0 bases and 8 bases respectively, with 14 bases between them. Germline CDR1 reads DFQATT; CDR2 reads SNEGSKA (reference sequence). The CDR3 nucleotides read TGCAGTGCTAGAGATAATTTTCAGAAAGATGAGCAGTTCTTC. This sequence encodes CSARDNFQKDEQFF.

The CDR3 region has the DNA TGCGCCAGCGGCCTCTCCAGGGGGCTTAACTATGGCTACACCTTC. Protein sequence: CASGLSRGLNYGYTF. This sequence joins TRBV4-3 and TRBJ1-2; 8 bases are shared with TRBD1. Trimming took 8 bases from V and 1 from J; bases not matched to a gene: 9. Germline CDR1 is LGHNA and CDR2 is YSLEER. This CDR3 region has 15 residues.

This clonotype was found many times. The chain recombines TRBV20-1 with TRBJ2-5; a weak D match, TRBD2 (6 bases). Per germline, CDR1 DFQATT and CDR2 SNEGSKA (reference sequence). V was cut by 3 bases and J by 10 bases, with 24 bases left in between. This CDR3 has 15 residues. CDR3 in DNA: TGCAGTGCTAGTTTGCGGCGGGACCGCTTGGGTAACCAGTACTTC. Translating gives CSASLRRDRLGNQYF.

There are many counts of this clonotype. This chain links TRBV20-1 with TRBJ2-5; 14 nucleotides line up with TRBD2. V shed 4 bases and J 5 bases; nucleotides not matched to a gene: 9. Germline-derived CDR1 and CDR2 are DFQATT and SNEGSKA (reference sequence). CDR3 length: 16 amino acids. The CDR3 sequence is CSANPGLAGDWETQYF. The CDR3 DNA reads TGCAGTGCTAATCCGGGACTAGCGGGAGATTGGGAGACCCAGTACTTC.

This clonotype showed up many times. V gene TRBV27 combines with J gene TRBJ2-1, with D uncertain. Between the trimmed V and J ends, which lost 6 bases and 6 bases, there was a span of 9 bases. Germline V CDR1 and CDR2: MNHEY, SMNVEV (reference sequence). This CDR3 contains 12 residues. The CDR3 here is CASRTVGNEQFF. In DNA, the CDR3 is TGTGCCAGCAGGACCGTAGGCAATGAGCAGTTCTTC.

This clonotype was counted a few times. The CDR3 nucleotides are TGTGCCAGCAGTTATCCCGGGACTAGCGGGACCGATACGCAGTATTTT. Protein sequence: CASSYPGTSGTDTQYF. This sequence joins TRBV6-5 and TRBJ2-3; TRBD2 aligns across 13 bases. Germline loops: CDR1 MNHEY, CDR2 SVGAGI. With V trimmed by 3 bases and J by 6 bases, 6 bases remained unmatched. The CDR3 is 16 amino acids.

As to this clonotype: This clone may be a read error of a much larger clone one base away. Written as DNA, the CDR3 is TGCGCCAGCAGCCCCTGGGCACTGTACTACGAGCAGCACTTC. Translation: CASSPWALYYEQHF. This chain links TRBV4-1 with TRBJ2-7; no reliable D call. The CDR3 is 14 residues long. Germline values: CDR1 MGHRA, CDR2 YSYEKL.

This clonotype was detected many times. The CDR3: CSGTWTGNTEAFF. The CDR3 bases are TGCAGCGGAACCTGGACAGGTAACACTGAAGCTTTCTTT. The chain links TRBV29-1 to TRBJ1-1; 7 nucleotides align to TRBD1. Germline-derived CDR1 and CDR2 are SQVTM and ANQGSEA. There are 13 residues in the CDR3. Trimming at V came to 7 bases and at J to 2 bases, leaving 7 bases not matched to a gene.

V and J are TRBV4-1 and TRBJ2-5; D not certain. Germline V gene lookup returns CDR1 MGHRA and CDR2 YSYEKL. Trimming pared 9 bases from V and 4 bases from J, leaving 18 bases between. This CDR3 region has 14 residues. CDR3 DNA sequence: TGCGCCAGTGGTGATGTCCGCAGTGGAGAGACCCAGTACTTC. This sequence encodes CASGDVRSGETQYF.

The gene calls are TRBV7-3 and TRBJ2-1; 9 bases map to TRBD2. This CDR3 spans 20 amino acids. V was clipped by 5 bases and J by 2 bases; unmatched bases: 19. The germline CDR1 and CDR2 sequences are SGHTA and FQGTGA. The CDR3 bases are TGTGCCAGCAGCCCCGAATGGACTAGCGCCCCCGTGGAGACCTACAATGAGCAGTTCTTC. This encodes CASSPEWTSAPVETYNEQFF.

This clonotype was counted ten times or more. The V and J genes are TRBV3-1 and TRBJ2-1; TRBD2 might be the D (6 bases). Trimming shortened V by 4 bases and J by 5 bases, and 21 bases separated the two germline ends. In germline, CDR1 is LGHDT, CDR2 YNNKEL (reference sequence). The CDR3 is 17 residues long. The CDR3 sequence is CASSPLTGGSGDNEQFF. CDR3 sequence (DNA): TGTGCCAGCAGCCCTCTAACTGGGGGGAGCGGTGACAATGAGCAGTTCTTC.

The chain uses TRBV29-1 and TRBJ2-7; a possible D gene is TRBD1 (6 bases). V gave up 4 bases and J gave up 9 bases, with 13 bases separating them. CDR1 and CDR2 from the germline V gene are SQVTM and ANQGSEA. The CDR3 runs 11 residues. The CDR3 coding sequence is TGCAGCGTTGTTCTCGAGGACAGGCAGTACTTC. Translated: CSVVLEDRQYF.

For this clonotype: A read error may be the cause here, since a much bigger clone is one base away. The rearrangement uses TRBV6-2 or TRBV6-3 and TRBJ2-7, with 8 nucleotides matching TRBD2. Judging by the DNA end, TRBJ2-1 fits better; the J call may be wrong. The germline gives CDR1 MNHEY, CDR2 SVGEGT. This CDR3 region has 16 residues. The CDR3 DNA is TGTGCCAGCAGTTTACTGATACTAGCGGACTCCTACGAGCAGTTCTTC. It specifies CASSLLILADSYEQFF.

This clonotype was found a few times. V usage is TRBV3-1 and J usage is TRBJ2-1; TRBD2 agrees at 8 bases. The germline gives CDR1 LGHDT, CDR2 YNNKEL (reference sequence). This CDR3 is built from 19 residues. The V and J ends lost 0 bases and 4 bases, in that order; junction bases with no gene match: 14. The chain's CDR3 is CASSQETGLELAAYNEQFF. Here the CDR3 DNA reads TGTGCCAGCAGCCAAGAAACCGGACTGGAACTAGCGGCTTACAATGAGCAGTTCTTC.

This clonotype was seen many times. V and J are TRBV10-3 and TRBJ2-7; TRBD1 matches at 7 bases. This CDR3 has 13 residues. V lost 4 bases and J lost 6; bases outside the gene matches: 6. Germline CDR1 ENHRY, CDR2 SYGVKD. CDR3 amino acids: CAISVGQEGEQYF. CDR3 DNA: TGTGCCATCAGTGTTGGACAGGAAGGCGAGCAGTACTTC.

The chain has TRBV29-1 and TRBJ1-2, with D unresolved. The germline V and J ends were trimmed by 3 bases and 4 bases, with 6 bases remaining between them. The CDR3 runs 11 residues. Germline-derived CDR1 and CDR2 are SQVTM and ANQGSEA. CDR3 sequence reads: CSVDWGYGYTF. The CDR3 coding sequence is TGCAGCGTTGATTGGGGCTATGGCTACACCTTC.

Ten or more counts support this clonotype. The rearrangement joins TRBV20-1 to TRBJ2-1, with D possibly being TRBD2 (6 bases). V lost 3 bases and J lost 10, with 10 bases in between. CDR3 length: 11 residues. CDR1 DFQATT and CDR2 SNEGSKA come from the germline V gene (reference sequence). The CDR3 reads CSASKGGEQFF. In DNA, the CDR3 is TGCAGTGCTAGCAAGGGAGGCGAGCAGTTCTTC.

This clonotype appeared a few times. The chain uses TRBV5-1 and TRBJ2-3, with 9 bases lining up with TRBD2. The CDR3 spans 16 residues. The V gene end was trimmed by 0 bases and the J gene end by 0 bases; junction bases not matched to a gene: 2. Germline CDR1 SGHRS, CDR2 YFSETQ. CDR3 nucleotides: TGCGCCAGCAGCTTGGAAGCGGGGGGAAGCACAGATACGCAGTATTTT. Protein product: CASSLEAGGSTDTQYF.

This clonotype was recorded a few times. The chain has TRBV9 and TRBJ2-7, with TRBD2 matching over 13 bases. The germline CDR1 and CDR2 sequences are SGDLS and YYNGEE. V lost 1 base and J lost 7; bases outside the gene matches: 8. This CDR3 has 16 residues. For the CDR3, the DNA is TGTGCCAGCAGCGTATCCGGACTAGCGGGAGCTAGTGAGCAGTACTTC. Its protein is CASSVSGLAGASEQYF.

This clonotype was counted at least ten times. This rearrangement joins TRBV28 to TRBJ2-1; D is uncertain. The CDR3 has 12 amino acids. Trimming stripped 8 bases from V and 6 bases from J, with 11 bases between. CDR1 and CDR2 (germline): MDHEN, SYDVKM. DNA for the CDR3: TGTGCCAGCGGTAGTGACGCCAATGAGCAGTTCTTC. The encoded protein is CASGSDANEQFF.

CDR3 coding DNA: TGCGCCAGCAGCCAAGATGGGTCAGGGGCTAATGAGCAGTTCTTC. It encodes CASSQDGSGANEQFF. The chain combines TRBV4-1 with TRBJ2-1; possibly TRBD1 for D (6 bases). The V end was cut by 0 bases, the J end by 7 bases, with 13 bases between. This CDR3 contains 15 residues. Germline V lookup: CDR1 MGHRA, CDR2 YSYEKL.

The sample holds a few counts of this clonotype. The chain combines TRBV29-1 with TRBJ2-2; D is possibly TRBD1 (5 bases). Germline-derived CDR1 and CDR2 are SQVTM and ANQGSEA. This CDR3 region has 14 residues. The V end was cut by 1 base, the J end by 2 bases, with 8 bases between. The CDR3 DNA sequence: TGCAGCGTTGAAGCCCAGGGAAACACCGGGGAGCTGTTTTTT. Its translation is CSVEAQGNTGELFF.